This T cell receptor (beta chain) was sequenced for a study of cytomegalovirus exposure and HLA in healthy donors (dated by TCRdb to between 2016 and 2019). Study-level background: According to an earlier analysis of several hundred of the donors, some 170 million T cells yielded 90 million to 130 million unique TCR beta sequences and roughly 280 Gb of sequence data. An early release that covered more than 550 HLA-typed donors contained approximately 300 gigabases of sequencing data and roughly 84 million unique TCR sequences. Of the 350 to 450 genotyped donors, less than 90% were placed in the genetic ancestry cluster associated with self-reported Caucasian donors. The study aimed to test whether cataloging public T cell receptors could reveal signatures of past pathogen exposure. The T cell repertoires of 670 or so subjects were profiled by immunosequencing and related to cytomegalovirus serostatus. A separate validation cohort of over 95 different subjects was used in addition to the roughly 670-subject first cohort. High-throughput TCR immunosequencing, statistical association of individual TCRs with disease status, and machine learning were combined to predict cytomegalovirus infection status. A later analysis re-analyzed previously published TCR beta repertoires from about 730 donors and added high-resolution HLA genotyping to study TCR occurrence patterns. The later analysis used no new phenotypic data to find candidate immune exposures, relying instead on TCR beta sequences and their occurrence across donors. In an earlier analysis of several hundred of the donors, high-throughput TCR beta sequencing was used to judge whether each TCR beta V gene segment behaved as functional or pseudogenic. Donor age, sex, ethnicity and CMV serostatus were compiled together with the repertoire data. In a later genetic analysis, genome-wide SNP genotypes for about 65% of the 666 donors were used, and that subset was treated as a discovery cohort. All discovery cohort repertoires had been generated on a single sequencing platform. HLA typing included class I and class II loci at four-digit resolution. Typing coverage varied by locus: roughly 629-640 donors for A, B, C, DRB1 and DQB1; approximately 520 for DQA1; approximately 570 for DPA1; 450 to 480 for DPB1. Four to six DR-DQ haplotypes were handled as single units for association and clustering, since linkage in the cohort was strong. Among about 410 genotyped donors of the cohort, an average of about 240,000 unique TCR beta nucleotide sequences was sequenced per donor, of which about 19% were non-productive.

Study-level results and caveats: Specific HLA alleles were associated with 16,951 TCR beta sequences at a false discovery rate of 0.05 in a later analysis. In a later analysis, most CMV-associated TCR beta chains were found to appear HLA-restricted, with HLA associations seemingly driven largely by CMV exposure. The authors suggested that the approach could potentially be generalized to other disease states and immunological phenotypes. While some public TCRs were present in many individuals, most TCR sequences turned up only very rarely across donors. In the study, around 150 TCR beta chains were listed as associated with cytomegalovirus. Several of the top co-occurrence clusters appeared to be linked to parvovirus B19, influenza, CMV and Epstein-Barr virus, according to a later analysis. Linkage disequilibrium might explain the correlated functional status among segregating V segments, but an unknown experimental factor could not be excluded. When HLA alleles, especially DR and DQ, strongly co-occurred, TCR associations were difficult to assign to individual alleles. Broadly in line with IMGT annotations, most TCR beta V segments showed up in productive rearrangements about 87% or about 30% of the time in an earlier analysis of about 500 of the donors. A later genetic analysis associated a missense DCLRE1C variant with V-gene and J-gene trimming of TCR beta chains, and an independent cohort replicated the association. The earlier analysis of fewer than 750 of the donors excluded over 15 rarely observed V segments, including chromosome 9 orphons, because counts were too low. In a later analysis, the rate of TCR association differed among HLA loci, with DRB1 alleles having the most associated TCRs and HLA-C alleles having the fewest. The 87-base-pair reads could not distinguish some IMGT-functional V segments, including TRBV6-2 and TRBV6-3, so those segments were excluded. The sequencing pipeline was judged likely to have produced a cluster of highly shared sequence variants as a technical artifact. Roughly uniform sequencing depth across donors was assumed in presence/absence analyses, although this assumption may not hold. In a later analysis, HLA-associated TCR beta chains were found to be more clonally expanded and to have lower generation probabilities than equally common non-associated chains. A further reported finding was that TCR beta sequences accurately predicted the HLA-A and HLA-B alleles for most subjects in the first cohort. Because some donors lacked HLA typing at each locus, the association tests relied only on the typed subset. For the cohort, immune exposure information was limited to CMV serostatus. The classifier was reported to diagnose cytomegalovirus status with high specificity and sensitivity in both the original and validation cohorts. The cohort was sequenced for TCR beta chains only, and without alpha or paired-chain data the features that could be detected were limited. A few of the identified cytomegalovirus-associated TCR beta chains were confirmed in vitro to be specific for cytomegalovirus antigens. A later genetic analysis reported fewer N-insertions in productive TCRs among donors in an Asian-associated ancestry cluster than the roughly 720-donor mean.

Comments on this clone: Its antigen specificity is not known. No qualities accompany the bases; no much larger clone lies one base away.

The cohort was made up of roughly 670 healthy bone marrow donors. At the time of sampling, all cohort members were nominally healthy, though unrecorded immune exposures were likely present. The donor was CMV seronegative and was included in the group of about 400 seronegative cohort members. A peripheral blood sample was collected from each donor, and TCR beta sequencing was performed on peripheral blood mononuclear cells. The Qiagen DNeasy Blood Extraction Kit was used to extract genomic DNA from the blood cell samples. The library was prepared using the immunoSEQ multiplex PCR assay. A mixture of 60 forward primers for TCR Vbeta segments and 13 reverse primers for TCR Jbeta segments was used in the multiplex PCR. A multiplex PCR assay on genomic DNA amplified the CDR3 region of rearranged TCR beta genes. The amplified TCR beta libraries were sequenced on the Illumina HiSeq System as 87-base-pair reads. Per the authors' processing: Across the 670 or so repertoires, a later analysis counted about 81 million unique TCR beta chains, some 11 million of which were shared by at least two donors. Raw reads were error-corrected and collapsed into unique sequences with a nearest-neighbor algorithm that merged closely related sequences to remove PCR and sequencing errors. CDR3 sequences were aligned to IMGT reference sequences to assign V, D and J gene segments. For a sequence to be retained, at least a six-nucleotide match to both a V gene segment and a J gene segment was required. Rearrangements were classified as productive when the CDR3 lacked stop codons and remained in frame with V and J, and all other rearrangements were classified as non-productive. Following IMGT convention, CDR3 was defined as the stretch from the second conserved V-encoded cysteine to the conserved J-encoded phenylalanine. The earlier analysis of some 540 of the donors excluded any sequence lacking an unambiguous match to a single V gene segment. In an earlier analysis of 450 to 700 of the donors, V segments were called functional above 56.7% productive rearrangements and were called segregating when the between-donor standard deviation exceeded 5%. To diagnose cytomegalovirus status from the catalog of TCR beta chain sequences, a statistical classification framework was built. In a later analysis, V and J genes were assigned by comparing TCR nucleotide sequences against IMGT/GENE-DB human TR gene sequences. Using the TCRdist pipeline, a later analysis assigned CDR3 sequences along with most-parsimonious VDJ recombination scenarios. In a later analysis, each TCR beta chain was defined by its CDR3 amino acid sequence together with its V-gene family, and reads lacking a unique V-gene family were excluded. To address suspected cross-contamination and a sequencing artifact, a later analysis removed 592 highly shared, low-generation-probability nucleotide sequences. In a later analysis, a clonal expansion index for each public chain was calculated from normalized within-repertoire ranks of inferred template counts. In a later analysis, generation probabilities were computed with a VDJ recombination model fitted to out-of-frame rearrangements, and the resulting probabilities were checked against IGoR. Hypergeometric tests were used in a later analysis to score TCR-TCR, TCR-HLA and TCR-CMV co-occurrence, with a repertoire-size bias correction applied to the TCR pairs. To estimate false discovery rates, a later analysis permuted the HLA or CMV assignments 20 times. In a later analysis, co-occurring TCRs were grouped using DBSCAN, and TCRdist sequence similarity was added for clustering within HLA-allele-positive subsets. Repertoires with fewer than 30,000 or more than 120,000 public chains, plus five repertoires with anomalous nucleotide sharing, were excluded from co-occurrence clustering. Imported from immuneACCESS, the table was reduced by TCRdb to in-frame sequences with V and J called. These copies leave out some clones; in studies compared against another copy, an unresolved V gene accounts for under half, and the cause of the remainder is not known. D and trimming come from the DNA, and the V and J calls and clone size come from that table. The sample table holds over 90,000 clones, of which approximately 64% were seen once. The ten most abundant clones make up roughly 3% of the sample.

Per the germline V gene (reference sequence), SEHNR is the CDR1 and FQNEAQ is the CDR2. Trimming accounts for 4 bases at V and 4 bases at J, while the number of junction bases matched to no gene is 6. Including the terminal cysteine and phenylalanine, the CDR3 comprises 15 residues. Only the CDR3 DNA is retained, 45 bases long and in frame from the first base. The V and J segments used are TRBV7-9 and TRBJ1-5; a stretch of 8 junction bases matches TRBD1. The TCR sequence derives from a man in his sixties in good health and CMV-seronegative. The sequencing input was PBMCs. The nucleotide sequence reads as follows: TGTGCCAGCAGCTCACCGGGACAGGATAATCAGCCCCAGCATTTT. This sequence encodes CASSSPGQDNQPQHF.